This T cell receptor (beta chain) stems from a study of CD8+CD57+ T cells in acquired aplastic anemia. It was genomic DNA that served as the template for profiling TCR beta VDJ and CDR3. One entry per CDR3 protein results from TCRdb running MiXCR on the reads. The table includes 200,000 to 250,000 distinct CDR3 sequences, roughly 50% detected once. Regarding the study as a whole: Sharing between patients and controls was observed for some 27 CD8+ CDR3 sequences.

Before being chosen for sequencing, patients had shown CD8+CD57+ cell expansion by flow cytometry. Severe acquired aplastic anemia was the diagnosis recorded for all patients. This clonotype was observed many times. Its specificity is unknown. V lost 5 bases and J lost 0; bases outside the gene matches: 7. Germline V gene data show CDR1 as LNHDA and CDR2 as SQIVND (reference sequence). The CDR3 consists of 16 residues. Specimen: sorted CD4+, CD8+, or CD8+CD57+ T cells (not recorded which) from PBMCs. The clonotype comes from a human donor with aplastic anemia. The chain uses TRBV19 and TRBJ1-5; 7 bases match TRBD1. CDR3 coding DNA: TGTGCCAGTAGTGCGGACAGGACCTATAGCAATCAGCCCCAGCATTTT. This translates into CASSADRTYSNQPQHF.